The rows below give T cell receptor beta chains drawn from one sample of a study of identical twins. TCRdb reprocessed the 5' RACE reads with MiXCR, giving one entry per CDR3 protein. There are about 660,000 distinct CDR3 sequences in the sample; 8.6% occur only once, and around 0.98% lies in the top ten. A further study also used this sample, focusing on yellow fever vaccine responses in identical twins.

Sequenced: PBMCs. These receptors all stem from a woman younger than 35 in good health. Each CDR3 is given with its conserved first and last residue. The D gene is left open where the match is weak. For some rows the clone size is stated as once, few or many, or as a class when expanded; others skip it.

CDR3 DNA | CDR3 protein | J gene | D gene | clone size | V gene
TGTGCCAGCAGTTACGTAGGCTCTGGAAACACCATATATTTT | CASSYVGSGNTIYF | TRBJ1-3 | . | few | TRBV6-5
TGCGCCAGCAGCATGACAGGGGGTACCACATCTAGCACAGATACGCAGTATTTT | CASSMTGGTTSSTDTQYF | TRBJ2-3 | TRBD1 | . | TRBV5-1
TGTGCCGCCAGGACAGGGCAGACAAATTCACCCCTCCACTTT | CAARTGQTNSPLHF | TRBJ1-6 | TRBD1 | . | TRBV10-3
TGTGCCATCAGTGAGGGGGCAGGGGTAGAAGAGACCCAGTACTTC | CAISEGAGVEETQYF | TRBJ2-5 | . | . | TRBV10-3
TGTGCCAGCAGCATGGGACAGCAGGGCCATCAAGAGACCCAGTACTTC | CASSMGQQGHQETQYF | TRBJ2-5 | TRBD1 | . | TRBV7-9
TGCAGTGCTGGTATCTCGGGTATATACAATGAGCAGTTCTTC | CSAGISGIYNEQFF | TRBJ2-1 | . | . | TRBV20-1
TGCGCCAGCAGCGCTCAGACTAGCGGGGGTCACAATGAGCAGTTCTTC | CASSAQTSGGHNEQFF | TRBJ2-1 | TRBD2 | . | TRBV5-1
TGTGCCAGCAGTTTACCCGTCCTTCTCGGCACTGAAGCTTTCTTT | CASSLPVLLGTEAFF | TRBJ1-1 | . | . | TRBV28
TGTGCCAGCAGCAGAGGGCGGTCAGGAGCAGATACGCAGTATTTT | CASSRGRSGADTQYF | TRBJ2-3 | . | few | TRBV6-1
TGTGCCAGCAGCCCCCGGGACAGGGCTGAAGAGACCCAGTACTTC | CASSPRDRAEETQYF | TRBJ2-5 | TRBD1 | . | TRBV7-9
TGTGCCAGCAGTTACCCTTCGGGTCGGCTCTTGGGAGAGCAGTACTTC | CASSYPSGRLLGEQYF | TRBJ2-7 | . | few | TRBV6-2/TRBV6-3
TGTGCCAGCAGCCAAGAAGGCACAGGGAAAGAAGCTTTCTTT | CASSQEGTGKEAFF | TRBJ1-1 | . | few | TRBV4-2
TGTGCCAGCAGTCCAGAGACAGCGGCGAACAATGAGCAGTTCTTC | CASSPETAANNEQFF | TRBJ2-1 | . | . | TRBV27
TGTGCCAGCAGCTCAGCCAATACGCAGTATTTT | CASSSANTQYF | TRBJ2-3 | . | few | TRBV7-2
TGTGCCAGCAGCCACAACCGGGACGGCTACGAGCAGTACTTC | CASSHNRDGYEQYF | TRBJ2-7 | . | few | TRBV7-9
TGTGCCAGCAGCTTAATAATGGGTCACATTCAGTACTTC | CASSLIMGHIQYF | TRBJ2-4 | . | . | TRBV7-2
TGCGCCAGCAGCTTGGCGGGACAGGGGGTGAGCTACGAGCAGTACTTC | CASSLAGQGVSYEQYF | TRBJ2-7 | TRBD1 | few | TRBV5-1
TGTGCCAGCAGCTTAGTTTTATCCAGCGGGGGCAATGAGCAGTTCTTC | CASSLVLSSGGNEQFF | TRBJ2-1 | TRBD2 | . | TRBV11-3
TGTGCCAGCAGCCTCGGGATTTACACCTACGAGCAGTACTTC | CASSLGIYTYEQYF | TRBJ2-7 | . | many | TRBV7-2
TGTGCCATCAGTGAGGGGACTTCCGGAGGGGAGCTGTTTTTT | CAISEGTSGGELFF | TRBJ2-2 | . | . | TRBV10-3
TGTGCCAGCAGCTTTGCGGGATTC | CASSFAGF | TRBJ2-1 | . | many | TRBV7-9
TGCGCCAGCAGCTTCGGGGACAGGGGGGACCAGCCCCAGCATTTT | CASSFGDRGDQPQHF | TRBJ1-5 | TRBD1 | many | TRBV5-1
TGTGCCACCAGTGGGGACGACTCTGGAAACACCATATATTTT | CATSGDDSGNTIYF | TRBJ1-3 | . | . | TRBV24-1
TGCGCCAGCAGCTTGGTTTCTGCGGGGGGCCCTACAGATACGCAGTATTTT | CASSLVSAGGPTDTQYF | TRBJ2-3 | TRBD2 | . | TRBV5-1
TGCAGCGTTGTTGGGCGAGTCACAGATACGCAGTATTTT | CSVVGRVTDTQYF | TRBJ2-3 | . | few | TRBV29-1
TGTGCCAGCAGCTCAGACGTCGCGGGAGTCAACAATGAGCAGTTCTTC | CASSSDVAGVNNEQFF | TRBJ2-1 | TRBD2 | many | TRBV7-9
TGCAGTGCTTCTAGAGTTGCGGTCGAGCAGTACTTC | CSASRVAVEQYF | TRBJ2-7 | . | few | TRBV20-1
TGTGCCAGCAGCTCATACAGGGATGGCGGGGAGCTGTTTTTT | CASSSYRDGGELFF | TRBJ2-2 | . | . | TRBV7-9
TGTGCCAGCTCACCAGTTACCGGGACAGACTCCTACGAGCAGTACTTC | CASSPVTGTDSYEQYF | TRBJ2-7 | TRBD1 | few | TRBV18
TGTGCCAGCAGTGAGGCCCAGGGCACTGAAGCTTTCTTT | CASSEAQGTEAFF | TRBJ1-1 | . | few | TRBV6-6
TGTGCCAGCAGCCCTTTACAGGGGGGGCAGACCCAGTACTTC | CASSPLQGGQTQYF | TRBJ2-5 | . | many | TRBV7-2
TGTGCCAGCAGCTTAAGGGACAGGCCACAAGAGACCCAGTACTTC | CASSLRDRPQETQYF | TRBJ2-5 | TRBD1 | few | TRBV11-1
TGCGCCAGCAGCTTGGAGGGACAGGGGAGGGGATGGGCCTCCTACGAGCAGTACTTC | CASSLEGQGRGWASYEQYF | TRBJ2-7 | TRBD1 | . | TRBV5-1
TGTGCCAGCAGTCCCGACAGGAGATACGAGCAGTACTTC | CASSPDRRYEQYF | TRBJ2-7 | . | . | TRBV7-9
TGTGCCACCAGCAGAGATGAGGGATTGGAGACCCAGTACTTC | CATSRDEGLETQYF | TRBJ2-5 | . | few | TRBV15
TGTGCCAGCAGTTACCCCCTCGGTACCCAGTACTTC | CASSYPLGTQYF | TRBJ2-5 | . | few | TRBV6-5
TGCAGTGCCCCTTCGGGGACAGGGGGCTCTGGGGCCAACGTCCTGACTTTC | CSAPSGTGGSGANVLTF | TRBJ2-6 | TRBD1 | . | TRBV20-1
TGTGCCAGCAGTTTTGGGGGGCGCGGGGAGACCCAGTACTTC | CASSFGGRGETQYF | TRBJ2-5 | . | few | TRBV28
TGTGCCAGCCTTGGACAGGGTAGCACCATATATTTT | CASLGQGSTIYF | TRBJ1-3 | TRBD1 | many | TRBV28
TGTGCCAGCAGGGGAGAGCGGGGAAGTCAAGAGACCCAGTACTTC | CASRGERGSQETQYF | TRBJ2-5 | TRBD2 | few | TRBV12-3/TRBV12-4
TGCGCCAGCAGCTTGGATTCTGTCCGGGTGGACACTGAAGCTTTCTTT | CASSLDSVRVDTEAFF | TRBJ1-1 | . | . | TRBV5-1
TGTGCCAGCAGTGAAGTTACAGGGTTCGGGGAGCAGTTCTTC | CASSEVTGFGEQFF | TRBJ2-1 | . | . | TRBV6-1
TGTGCCAGCAGCCAGGGTCGGACAGGGGCTTCACCCCTCCACTTT | CASSQGRTGASPLHF | TRBJ1-6 | TRBD1 | . | TRBV13
TGCGCCAACCCTACACGGGACAGCTCCTACGAGCAGTACTTC | CANPTRDSSYEQYF | TRBJ2-7 | TRBD1 | . | TRBV23-1
TGCAGTGCTAGAGATCTCGGGGCGGGGGTTGGACAGCCCCAGCATTTT | CSARDLGAGVGQPQHF | TRBJ1-5 | . | . | TRBV20-1
TGTGCCAGCAGCCTAGGGACATCTCCCCACAATGAGCAGTTCTTC | CASSLGTSPHNEQFF | TRBJ2-1 | . | . | TRBV12-3/TRBV12-4
TGTGCCAGCAGTGATCCCGAGACAGCGGTGAAAGAGACCCAGTACTTC | CASSDPETAVKETQYF | TRBJ2-5 | . | few | TRBV2
TGTGCCAGCAGCGTCGACAGAACCTCATTGTATGGCTACACCTTC | CASSVDRTSLYGYTF | TRBJ1-2 | . | few | TRBV11-1
TGTGCCAGCAGTTACTCGTGGGGACAGGACAATGAGCAGTTCTTC | CASSYSWGQDNEQFF | TRBJ2-1 | TRBD1 | . | TRBV6-5
TGTGCCAGCAGTCTTTCGACTAGCGGGAGCTCGCAGTTCTTC | CASSLSTSGSSQFF | TRBJ2-1 | TRBD2 | many | TRBV12-3/TRBV12-4